These 18 T cell receptor beta chains originate from one sample sequenced in a study of cytomegalovirus exposure and HLA in healthy donors. Both 60 Vbeta primers and 13 Jbeta primers went into the PCR. Here immunoSEQ multiplex PCR was the method, and the copy in TCRdb shows in-frame clones only, minus some. The sample includes some 56,000 clones, 80% of them seen just once. The sequenced sample was PBMCs. The origin of the receptors is a woman in her 40s in good health and CMV-seronegative.

The chain uses TRBV4-3 and TRBJ2-5; TRBD1 matches at 8 bases. V shed 4 bases, J shed 5 bases, and the junction held 3 bases outside the gene matches. Germline V lookup: CDR1 LGHNA, CDR2 YSLEER. The CDR3 contains 13 residues. CDR3 in DNA: TGCGCCAGCAGCCTGGACAGGGCCGAGACCCAGTACTTC. Protein sequence: CASSLDRAETQYF.

The chain employs TRBV4-3 and TRBJ2-1; D is uncertain. The CDR3 runs to 14 residues. V was shortened by 0 bases and J by 8 bases, with 11 bases between the two germline ends. CDR1 and CDR2 (germline): LGHNA, YSLEER. This CDR3 is CASSQDPRADEQFF. The CDR3 DNA reads TGCGCCAGCAGCCAAGACCCTCGTGCGGATGAGCAGTTCTTC.

This chain joins TRBV2 and TRBJ1-2, with D hard to call. Germline loops: CDR1 SNHLY, CDR2 FYNNEI. The CDR3 contains 18 residues. V was clipped by 3 bases and J by 0 bases, with 20 bases between them. CDR3 residues: CASSEGGPVASANYGYTF. Written as DNA, the CDR3 is TGTGCCAGCAGTGAGGGAGGGCCCGTGGCCTCAGCTAACTATGGCTACACCTTC.

The chain employs TRBV12-5 and TRBJ2-1; 10 nucleotides match TRBD2. There are 13 residues in the CDR3. J gave up 8 bases and V 7 bases, and 5 bases lay outside the gene matches. Germline loops: CDR1 LGHNT, CDR2 FRNRAP. The CDR3 nucleotides read TGTGCTAGTGCCCCTAGCGGGAGCGATGAGCAGTTCTTC. Translating gives CASAPSGSDEQFF.

The chain uses TRBV5-1 and TRBJ1-1; TRBD1 aligns across 7 bases. CDR1 is SGHRS, CDR2 YFSETQ, per germline. This CDR3 contains 16 residues. The ends lost 7 bases at V and 1 base at J; junction bases unmatched: 13. CDR3 in amino acids: CASAELPPGGNTEAFF. The DNA for the CDR3 is TGCGCCAGCGCCGAGTTACCCCCAGGGGGGAACACTGAAGCTTTCTTT.

The chain carries TRBV19 and TRBJ2-4, with D possibly matching TRBD2 (5 bases). CDR3 length equals 13 residues. Deletions cut 1 base from V and 6 bases from J, with 7 bases between. Looked up from germline, CDR1 is LNHDA and CDR2 is SQIVND (reference sequence). Here the CDR3 reads CASSIGGLNIQYF. Written as DNA, the CDR3 is TGTGCCAGTAGTATAGGAGGGTTAAACATTCAGTACTTC.

The V call is TRBV5-1, the J call TRBJ2-2; 7 bases are a match to TRBD2. The ends lost 2 bases at V and 4 bases at J; junction bases unmatched: 5. Germline CDR1 reads SGHRS; CDR2 reads YFSETQ. This CDR3 is built from 15 residues. CDR3 protein: CASSFGGTSTGELFF. In DNA, the CDR3 is TGCGCCAGCAGCTTCGGGGGGACCTCCACCGGGGAGCTGTTTTTT.

The V gene is TRBV6-6, the J gene TRBJ2-1, with D possibly matching TRBD2 (5 bases). From germline, CDR1 is MNHNY and CDR2 SVGAGI (reference sequence). V was clipped by 6 bases and J by 7 bases, with 13 bases between them. The CDR3 has 13 residues. CDR3 protein: CASRKETGNEQFF. CDR3 nucleotide sequence: TGTGCCAGCAGGAAAGAGACGGGGAATGAGCAGTTCTTC.

The rearrangement links TRBV18 to TRBJ1-1, with 9 bases fitting TRBD1. V was clipped by 4 bases and J by 5 bases; unmatched bases: 8. Germline loops: CDR1 KGHSH, CDR2 LQKENI. This CDR3 is built from 15 residues. The CDR3 reads CASSRQQGASTEAFF. The CDR3 DNA is TGTGCCAGCTCACGCCAACAGGGGGCATCGACTGAAGCTTTCTTT.

V and J are TRBV30 and TRBJ1-4; no reliable D call. The CDR3 runs 13 residues. Per germline, CDR1 GTSNPN and CDR2 SVGIG (reference sequence). Trimming shortened V by 0 bases and J by 4 bases, and 6 bases separated the two germline ends. DNA of the CDR3: TGTGCCTGGAGTGTGGGGAGTAATGAAAAACTGTTTTTT. It codes for CAWSVGSNEKLFF.

This clone was counted a few times. This chain connects TRBV30 to TRBJ1-3; TRBD1 agrees at 9 bases. Germline CDR1 GTSNPN, CDR2 SVGIG (reference sequence). V was clipped by 4 bases and J by 4 bases; unmatched bases: 17. The length of the CDR3 is 18 residues. CDR3 protein: CAWTADRDREALGNTIYF. The CDR3 nucleotides read TGTGCCTGGACTGCAGACCGGGACAGGGAGGCTTTGGGAAACACCATATATTTT. Full variable domain (remainder filled in from reference TRBV30 and TRBJ1-3): SQTIHQWPATLVQPVGSPLSLECTVEGTSNPNLYWYRQAAGRGLQLLFYSVGIGQISSEVPQNLSASRPQDRQFILSSKKLLLSDSGFYLCAWTADRDREALGNTIYFGEGSWLTVV.

This chain links TRBV19 with TRBJ1-1; 9 nucleotides line up with TRBD1. CDR3 length equals 17 residues. With V trimmed by 6 bases and J by 0 bases, 11 bases remained unmatched. The germline gives CDR1 LNHDA, CDR2 SQIVND (reference sequence). For the CDR3, the DNA is TGTGCCAGTAGACGACAGGGGGGACGGTCAGTGAACACTGAAGCTTTCTTT. It encodes CASRRQGGRSVNTEAFF. The full variable domain, with the rest looked up from reference TRBV19 and TRBJ1-1, is DGGITQSPKYLFRKEGQNVTLSCEQNLNHDAMYWYRQDPGQGLRLIYYSQIVNDFQKGDIAEGYSVSREKKESFPLTVTSAQKNPTAFYLCASRRQGGRSVNTEAFFGQGTRLTVV.

In its sample, this clone was seen once. The rearrangement joins TRBV28 to TRBJ1-5; D might be TRBD1 (6 bases). The V gene's germline CDR1 is MDHEN and CDR2 SYDVKM. Trimming left V 1 base short and J 0 bases short, with 22 bases between. CDR3 size: 20 residues. The CDR3 nucleotides read TGTGCCAGCAGTTTATCAGCGACAGGTCCGTCCTATTATAGCAATCAGCCCCAGCATTTT. Its translation: CASSLSATGPSYYSNQPQHF. The complete variable domain, with remaining parts taken from reference TRBV28 and TRBJ1-5, reads DVKVTQSSRYLVKRTGEKVFLECVQDMDHENMFWYRQDPGLGLRLIYFSYDVKMKEKGDIPEGYSVSREKKERFSLILESASTNQTSMYLCASSLSATGPSYYSNQPQHFGDGTRLSIL.

This chain uses TRBV29-1 with TRBJ1-1; TRBD1 might be the D (6 bases). The CDR3 is 16 residues long. V lost 6 bases to trimming and J lost 0 bases, with 20 bases between them. Germline V gene lookup returns CDR1 SQVTM and CDR2 ANQGSEA. The CDR3 sequence is CSVHPILTGLNTEAFF. DNA for the CDR3: TGCAGCGTCCACCCTATCCTGACAGGTCTGAACACTGAAGCTTTCTTT.

The V and J genes are TRBV19 and TRBJ1-1; TRBD1 matches at 11 bases. J lost 4 bases, V lost 1 base, and 5 bases had no gene match. From germline, CDR1 is LNHDA and CDR2 SQIVND (reference sequence). CDR3 length: 16 amino acids. In nucleotides, the CDR3 is TGTGCCAGTAGTATAGGGCGGACAGGGGGCATCACTGAAGCTTTCTTT. It yields the protein CASSIGRTGGITEAFF. The full variable domain, completed using reference TRBV19 and TRBJ1-1, is DGGITQSPKYLFRKEGQNVTLSCEQNLNHDAMYWYRQDPGQGLRLIYYSQIVNDFQKGDIAEGYSVSREKKESFPLTVTSAQKNPTAFYLCASSIGRTGGITEAFFGQGTRLTVV.

CDR3 region: CSVEASDYGYTF. The CDR3 region has the DNA TGCAGCGTTGAAGCCAGCGACTATGGCTACACCTTC. V is TRBV29-1 and J is TRBJ1-2; the D is unclear. The CDR3 runs to 12 residues. V was clipped by 1 base and J by 3 bases, with 6 bases between them. Germline assignment: CDR1 SQVTM and CDR2 ANQGSEA.

This clone was recorded a few times. This chain joins TRBV28 and TRBJ1-2; tentatively, D is TRBD1 (6 bases). The germline V gene has CDR1 MDHEN and CDR2 SYDVKM. The CDR3 extends over 11 amino acids. The V end lost 5 bases, the J end lost 10 bases, and 11 bases lay between the germline ends. The CDR3 reads CASSPGHLYTF. The DNA for the CDR3 is TGTGCCAGCAGTCCGGGACACCTCTACACCTTC.

The V gene is TRBV18, the J gene TRBJ1-4; the D gene is possibly TRBD1 (5 bases). Trimming shortened V by 0 bases and J by 8 bases, and 16 bases separated the two germline ends. Germline V lookup: CDR1 KGHSH, CDR2 LQKENI. The CDR3 has 16 residues. The CDR3 nucleotides are TGTGCCAGCTCACCACCGGGACTCTCCCAGGGCGAAAAACTGTTTTTT. This translates into CASSPPGLSQGEKLFF.